This T cell receptor (beta chain) emerged from a study of blood T cell repertoires in COVID-19. Clones were read by immunoSEQ multiplex PCR, and TCRdb kept only the in-frame ones, dropping some. The table has about 180,000 clones, roughly 82% seen once; the top ten hold 15%. This CDR3 contains 15 residues. V trimming: 5 bases; J trimming: 2 bases; junction bases outside the gene matches: 7. The germline V gene has CDR1 MNHEY and CDR2 SVGAGI. The chain has TRBV6-5 and TRBJ1-2; 8 nucleotides align to TRBD1. The sequence came from a man aged 50 or older who had recovered from COVID-19. The sample comprised PBMCs or T cells enriched from blood (not recorded which). CDR3 amino acids: CASSRYGQGNYGYTF. In DNA form, the CDR3 reads TGTGCCAGCAGTCGCTACGGACAGGGAAACTATGGCTACACCTTC.